Only a few counts were recorded for the clone carrying this T cell receptor beta chain. Its antigen is currently unknown. V lost 7 bases, J lost 1 base, and 16 bases lay in between. The CDR3 loop spans 14 amino acids. CDR1 and CDR2 (germline): SQVTM, ANQGSEA. A single record per CDR3 protein comes from TCRdb applying MiXCR to the reads. The sample includes approximately 630,000 distinct CDR3 sequences, approximately 25% seen only once; the top ten take approximately 8.2%. These data originate in a study of T cell repertoires in cytomegalovirus infection. Study context: Through public TCR beta signatures, both CMV infection and matching HLA type were indicated. Study-wide findings and caveats: HLA-C-restricted CMV-specific TCR beta clonotypes prevailed in the ex vivo response. The study identified carriers of CMV plus the relevant HLA from cumulative public TCR beta family frequency.

The chain carries TRBV29-1 and TRBJ1-2; the D gene is possibly TRBD1 (6 bases). The sample was CD8+ T cells from PBMCs. This receptor was obtained from a human donor in good health (CMV status not recorded). Some clones in this sample may be carry-over from other donors' samples. The CDR3 DNA follows: TGCAGCGCCGACTTCACAGGGCGTAACTATGGCTACACCTTC. Its protein product is CSADFTGRNYGYTF.